The rows below give T cell receptor beta chains drawn from one sample of a study of preoperative IRX-2 immunotherapy in early breast cancer. Some clones are missing from TCRdb's copy, which holds only in-frame ones; the method was immunoSEQ multiplex PCR. The repertoire holds approximately 28,000 clones, with roughly four fifths as singletons. The source was lymph node tissue, collected after IRX-2 immunotherapy. Every receptor here comes from a human donor with breast cancer. The CDR3 runs from the conserved cysteine through the conserved F or W. The order of the fields is V gene, D gene, J gene, clone size, CDR3 protein, CDR3 DNA. The D gene is left open where the match is weak. Rows give clone size only sometimes, using once, few, many, or a class for an expanded clone.

TRBV19	-	TRBJ2-2	-	CASSAPPGLRTGELFF	TGTGCCAGTAGTGCACCACCGGGACTCAGAACCGGGGAGCTGTTTTTT
TRBV6-8	TRBD1	TRBJ2-7	-	CASSRPGQGAEQYF	TGTGCCAGCAGCCGACCGGGACAGGGGGCCGAGCAGTACTTC
TRBV6-8	-	TRBJ1-3	few	CASSYSRVSGNTIYF	TGTGCCAGCAGTTACTCGAGGGTCTCTGGAAACACCATATATTTT
TRBV2	-	TRBJ2-1	-	CASSLVGRLSNEQFF	TGTGCCAGCAGCCTTGTTGGGCGGTTAAGCAATGAGCAGTTCTTC
TRBV11-3	TRBD1	TRBJ1-5	-	CASSSDRVNQPQHF	TGTGCCAGCAGCTCGGACAGGGTTAATCAGCCCCAGCATTTT
TRBV6-8	-	TRBJ1-2	-	CASSQRTGINYGYTF	TGTGCCAGCAGTCAGCGCACAGGGATAAACTATGGCTACACCTTC
TRBV6-7	-	TRBJ2-7	-	CASTDAGEQYF	TGTGCCAGCACCGATGCGGGCGAGCAGTACTTC
TRBV6-8	-	TRBJ1-2	few	CASSDSNVGVGGYTF	TGTGCCAGCAGTGACTCGAATGTTGGAGTGGGTGGCTACACCTTC
TRBV6-8	-	TRBJ2-7	-	CASSHRAGSYEQYF	TGTGCCAGCAGCCACCGAGCGGGTTCCTACGAGCAGTACTTC
TRBV7-6	-	TRBJ2-6	-	CASSLQGLSGANVLTF	TGTGCCAGCAGCTTACAGGGTTTGTCTGGGGCCAACGTCCTGACTTTC